This T cell receptor beta chain was recorded in a study of cytomegalovirus exposure and HLA in healthy donors listed by TCRdb under 2017. For the study in its entirety: An earlier analysis of 587 of the donors reported 250 to 300 Gb of sequence data and 95 million to 120 million unique TCR beta sequences obtained from around 190 million T cells. Rather than using new phenotypic data, the later analysis identified candidate immune exposures from TCR beta sequences and from how often those sequences occurred across donors. An earlier analysis of 450 to 750 of the donors used high-throughput TCR beta sequencing to judge whether each TCR beta V gene segment behaved as functional or pseudogenic. To study patterns of TCR occurrence, a later analysis re-analyzed previously published TCR beta repertoires from hundreds of donors and added high-resolution HLA genotyping. The study used immunosequencing to profile the T cell repertoires of 666 subjects and linked those repertoires to cytomegalovirus serostatus. Class I and class II HLA loci were covered by the typing at four-digit resolution. The study aimed to test whether cataloging public T cell receptors could reveal signatures of past pathogen exposure. High-throughput TCR immunosequencing, statistical association of individual TCRs with disease status, and machine learning were combined to predict cytomegalovirus infection status. The genetic ancestry cluster associated with self-reported Caucasian donors included about 81% of the 398 genotyped donors. Genome-wide SNP genotypes for about three fifths of the 666 donors were used in a later genetic analysis, which treated that subset as a discovery cohort. Four or five DR-DQ haplotypes were handled as single units for association and clustering because linkage in the cohort was strong. An early release covering roughly 640 HLA-typed donors comprised 250 to 350 gigabases of sequencing data and tens of millions of unique TCR sequences. Donor age, sex, ethnicity and CMV serostatus were compiled together with the repertoire data. Among roughly 400 genotyped donors of the cohort, an average of roughly 230,000 unique TCR beta nucleotide sequences was sequenced per donor, of which about 20% were non-productive. In addition to the first cohort of hundreds of subjects, a separate validation cohort of around 110 different subjects was used. The number of typed donors differed by locus: about 620-630 for A, B, C, DRB1 and DQB1; 500 to 550 for DQA1; approximately 610 for DPA1; and around 490 for DPB1. Every repertoire in the discovery cohort had been generated on one and the same sequencing platform.

Remarks on this clone: This clone's antigen is unknown. Per-base quality was not reported, and no clone a single base away is much larger than it.

The cohort comprised approximately 700 healthy bone marrow donors. At the time of sampling, all cohort members were nominally healthy, though unrecorded immune exposures were likely present. The donor was CMV seronegative and was included in the group of several hundred seronegative cohort members. A peripheral blood sample was provided by each donor, and peripheral blood mononuclear cells were used for TCR beta sequencing. Genomic DNA was extracted from the blood cell samples with the Qiagen DNeasy Blood Extraction Kit. Broader findings and caveats from the paper: Roughly uniform sequencing depth across donors was assumed in presence/absence analyses, although this assumption may not hold. A later analysis reported that several top co-occurrence clusters appeared linked to parvovirus B19, influenza, CMV and Epstein-Barr virus. Because counts were too low, roughly 18 rarely observed V segments, including chromosome 9 orphons, were left out of the earlier analysis of roughly 600 of the donors. An association between a missense DCLRE1C variant and V-gene and J-gene trimming of TCR beta chains was found in a later genetic analysis and replicated in an independent cohort. In a later analysis, 16,951 TCR beta sequences were associated with specific HLA alleles at a false discovery rate of 0.05. The study listed 150 to 200 TCR beta chains as associated with cytomegalovirus. The only immune exposure information available for the cohort was CMV serostatus. According to a later analysis, most CMV-associated TCR beta chains appeared to be HLA-restricted, and the HLA associations seemed to be driven largely by CMV exposure. The 87-base-pair reads could not distinguish some IMGT-functional V segments, including TRBV6-2 and TRBV6-3, so those segments were excluded. An earlier analysis of 450 to 750 of the donors showed that most TCR beta V segments appeared in productive rearrangements either about 87% or about 30% of the time, which broadly matched IMGT annotations. The cohort was sequenced for TCR beta chains only, and without alpha or paired-chain data the features that could be detected were limited. According to the authors, the approach could potentially be generalized to other disease states and immunological phenotypes. A few of the identified cytomegalovirus-associated TCR beta chains were confirmed in vitro to be specific for cytomegalovirus antigens. In a later analysis, the rate of TCR association differed among HLA loci, with DRB1 alleles having the most associated TCRs and HLA-C alleles having the fewest. Because HLA typing was unavailable for some donors at each locus, only the typed subset was used in association tests. A group of highly shared sequence variants was considered likely to be a technical artifact of the sequencing pipeline. Strong co-occurrence of HLA alleles, especially DR and DQ, made assigning TCR associations to individual alleles difficult. Compared with equally common non-associated chains, HLA-associated TCR beta chains in a later analysis were more clonally expanded and had lower generation probabilities. Most TCR sequences were observed very rarely across donors, whereas some public TCRs were present in many individuals. According to a later genetic analysis, donors in an Asian-associated ancestry cluster had fewer N-insertions in productive TCRs than the approximately 670-donor mean. Correlated functional status among segregating V segments might be attributable to linkage disequilibrium, but an unknown experimental factor could not be ruled out. A further reported finding was that TCR beta sequences accurately predicted the HLA-A and HLA-B alleles for most subjects in the first cohort. The classifier was reported to diagnose cytomegalovirus status with high specificity and sensitivity in both the original cohort and the validation cohort.

V is cut back by 4 bases and J by 8 bases, with 7 bases in the junction unmatched. Counted from cysteine to phenylalanine, this CDR3 has 13 amino acids. The CDR3 DNA has 39 bases and is translated from base 1. CDR1 and CDR2 are read off the germline V gene as LGHNA and YNFKEQ. Library creation used the immunoSEQ multiplex PCR assay. For the multiplex PCR, a mixture combining 60 forward primers for TCR Vbeta segments and 13 reverse primers for TCR Jbeta segments was used. A multiplex PCR assay on genomic DNA amplified the CDR3 region of rearranged TCR beta genes. Amplified TCR beta libraries were sequenced as 87-base-pair reads on the Illumina HiSeq System. In the authors' own workflow: Across the 500 to 700 repertoires, a later analysis counted tens of millions of unique TCR beta chains, approximately 10 million of which were shared by at least two donors. Raw reads were error-corrected and collapsed into unique sequences with a nearest-neighbor algorithm that merged closely related sequences to remove PCR and sequencing errors. To assign V, D and J gene segments, CDR3 sequences were aligned to IMGT reference sequences. For a sequence to be retained, at least a six-nucleotide match to both a V gene segment and a J gene segment was required. Rearrangements were called productive when the CDR3 lacked stop codons and stayed in frame with V and J; all others were non-productive. Following IMGT convention, CDR3 was defined as the stretch from the second conserved V-encoded cysteine up to the conserved J-encoded phenylalanine. The earlier analysis of about 560 of the donors excluded any sequence lacking an unambiguous match to a single V gene segment. An earlier analysis of under 750 of the donors called V segments functional above 56.7% productive rearrangements and segregating when the between-donor standard deviation exceeded 5%. To diagnose cytomegalovirus status from the catalog of TCR beta chain sequences, a statistical classification framework was built. V and J gene assignment, in a later analysis, came from comparing TCR nucleotide sequences with IMGT/GENE-DB human TR gene sequences. A later analysis assigned CDR3 sequences and most-parsimonious VDJ recombination scenarios with the TCRdist pipeline. In a later analysis, each TCR beta chain was defined by its CDR3 amino acid sequence together with its V-gene family, and reads without a unique V-gene family were excluded. To address suspected cross-contamination and a sequencing artifact, a later analysis removed approximately 590 highly shared, low-generation-probability nucleotide sequences. A later analysis calculated a clonal expansion index for each public chain from normalized within-repertoire ranks of inferred template counts. A later analysis computed generation probabilities with a VDJ recombination model fitted to out-of-frame rearrangements, and checked the results against IGoR. In a later analysis, TCR-TCR, TCR-HLA and TCR-CMV co-occurrence was scored with hypergeometric tests, and a repertoire-size bias correction was applied to TCR pairs. To estimate false discovery rates, a later analysis permuted the HLA or CMV assignments 20 times. In a later analysis, co-occurring TCRs were grouped using DBSCAN, and TCRdist sequence similarity was added for clustering within HLA-allele-positive subsets. Co-occurrence clustering excluded repertoires with fewer than 30,000 or more than 120,000 public chains, plus five with anomalous nucleotide sharing. TCRdb holds this immuneACCESS table with in-frame rearrangements only. Some clones are missing; in checked studies, unresolved V genes explain under half, and the rest has no known cause. That table furnishes V, J and clone size, whereas the DNA furnished D and trimming. This sample is represented by approximately 120,000 clones; 75% of them were singletons. The ten biggest clones cover around 3.3% of the sample.

This receptor was obtained from a woman aged 50 to 60 in good health and CMV-seronegative. The sample consisted of PBMCs. The sequence is built from TRBV4-2 and TRBJ1-2, and 7 junction bases match TRBD1. The CDR3 region: CASSPTYRGGYTF. The nucleotide sequence reads as follows: TGTGCCAGCAGCCCAACATACAGGGGCGGCTACACCTTC.